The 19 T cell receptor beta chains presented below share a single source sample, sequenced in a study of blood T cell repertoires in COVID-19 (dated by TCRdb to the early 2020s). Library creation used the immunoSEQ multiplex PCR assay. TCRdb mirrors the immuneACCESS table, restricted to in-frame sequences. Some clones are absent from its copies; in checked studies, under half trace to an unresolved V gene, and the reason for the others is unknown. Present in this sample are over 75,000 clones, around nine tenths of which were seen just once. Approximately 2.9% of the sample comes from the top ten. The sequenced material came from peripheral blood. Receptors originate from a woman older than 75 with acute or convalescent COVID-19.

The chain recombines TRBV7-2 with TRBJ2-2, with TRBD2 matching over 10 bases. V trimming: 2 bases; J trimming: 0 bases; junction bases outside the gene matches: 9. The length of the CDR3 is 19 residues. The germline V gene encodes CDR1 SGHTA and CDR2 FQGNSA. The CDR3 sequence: CASSLYVTSGAANTGELFF. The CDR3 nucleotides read TGTGCCAGCAGCTTATACGTAACTAGCGGGGCCGCGAACACCGGGGAGCTGTTTTTT.

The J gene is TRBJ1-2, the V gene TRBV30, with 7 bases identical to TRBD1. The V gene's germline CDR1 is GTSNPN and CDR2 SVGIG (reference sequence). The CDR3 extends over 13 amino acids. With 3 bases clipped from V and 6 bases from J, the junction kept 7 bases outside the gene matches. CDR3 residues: CAWSGDRANGYTF. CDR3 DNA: TGTGCCTGGAGCGGAGACAGGGCGAATGGCTACACCTTC.

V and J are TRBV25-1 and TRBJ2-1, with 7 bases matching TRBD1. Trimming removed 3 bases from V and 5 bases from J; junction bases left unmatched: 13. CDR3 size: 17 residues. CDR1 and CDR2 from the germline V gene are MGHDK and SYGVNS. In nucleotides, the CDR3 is TGTGCCAGCAGTGACCGAGTCGGACAGGCCAAGAACAATGAGCAGTTCTTC. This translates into CASSDRVGQAKNNEQFF. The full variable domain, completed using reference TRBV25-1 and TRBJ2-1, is EADIYQTPRYLVIGTGKKITLECSQTMGHDKMYWYQQDPGMELHLIHYSYGVNSTEKGDLSSESTVSRIRTEHFPLTLESARPSHTSQYLCASSDRVGQAKNNEQFFGPGTRLTVL.

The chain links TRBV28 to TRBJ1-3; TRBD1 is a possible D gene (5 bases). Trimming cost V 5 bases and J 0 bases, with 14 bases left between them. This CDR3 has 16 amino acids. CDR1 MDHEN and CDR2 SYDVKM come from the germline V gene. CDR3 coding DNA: TGTGCCAGCAGTCTCGGACATACTTCCTCTGGAAACACCATATATTTT. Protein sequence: CASSLGHTSSGNTIYF.

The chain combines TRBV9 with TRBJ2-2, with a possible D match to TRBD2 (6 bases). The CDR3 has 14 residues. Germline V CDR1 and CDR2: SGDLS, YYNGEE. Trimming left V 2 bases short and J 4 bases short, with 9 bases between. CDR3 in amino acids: CASSVGGSTGELFF. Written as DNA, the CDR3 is TGTGCCAGCAGCGTGGGGGGATCCACCGGGGAGCTGTTTTTT.

Here the CDR3 DNA reads TGTGCCAGTAGTAGGGGAGACAGGGGGCGGTCGAACACTGAAGCTTTCTTT. Amino acid sequence: CASSRGDRGRSNTEAFF. The V gene is TRBV19, the J gene TRBJ1-1, with 10 bases fitting TRBD1. Trimming removed 4 bases from V and 1 base from J; junction bases left unmatched: 9. The CDR3 sequence is 17 residues long. The germline V gene has CDR1 LNHDA and CDR2 SQIVND (reference sequence).

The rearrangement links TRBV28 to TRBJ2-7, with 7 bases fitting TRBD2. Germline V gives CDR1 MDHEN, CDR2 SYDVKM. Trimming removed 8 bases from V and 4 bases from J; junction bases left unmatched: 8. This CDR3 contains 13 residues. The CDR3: CASQARELYEQYF. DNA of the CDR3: TGTGCCAGCCAGGCGCGGGAGCTGTACGAGCAGTACTTC.

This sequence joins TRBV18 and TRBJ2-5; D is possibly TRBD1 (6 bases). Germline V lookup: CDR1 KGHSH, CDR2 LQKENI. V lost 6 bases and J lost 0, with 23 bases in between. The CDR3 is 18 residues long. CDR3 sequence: CASSPSASSRTDQETQYF. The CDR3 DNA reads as TGTGCCAGCTCGCCAAGTGCCTCAAGCAGGACAGACCAAGAGACCCAGTACTTC.

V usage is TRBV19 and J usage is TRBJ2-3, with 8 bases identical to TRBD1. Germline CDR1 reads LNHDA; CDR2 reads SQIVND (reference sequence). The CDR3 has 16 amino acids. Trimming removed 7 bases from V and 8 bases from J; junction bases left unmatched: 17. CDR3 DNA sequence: TGTGCCAGTACCCCGGACAGGGAGGTGTTCAGGAGTACGCAGTATTTT. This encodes CASTPDREVFRSTQYF.

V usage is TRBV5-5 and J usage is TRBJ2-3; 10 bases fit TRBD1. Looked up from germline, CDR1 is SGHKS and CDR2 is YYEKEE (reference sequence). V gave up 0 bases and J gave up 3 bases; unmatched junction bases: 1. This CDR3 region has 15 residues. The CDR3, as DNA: TGTGCCAGCAGCTTGGGGGGACAGGGGACAGATACGCAGTATTTT. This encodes CASSLGGQGTDTQYF.

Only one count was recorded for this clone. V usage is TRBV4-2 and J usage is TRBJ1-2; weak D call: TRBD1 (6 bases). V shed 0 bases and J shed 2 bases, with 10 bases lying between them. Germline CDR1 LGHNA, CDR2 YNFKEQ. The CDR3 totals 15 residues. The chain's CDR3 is CASSQERTVNYGYTF. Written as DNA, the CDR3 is TGTGCCAGCAGCCAAGAGAGGACAGTAAACTATGGCTACACCTTC.

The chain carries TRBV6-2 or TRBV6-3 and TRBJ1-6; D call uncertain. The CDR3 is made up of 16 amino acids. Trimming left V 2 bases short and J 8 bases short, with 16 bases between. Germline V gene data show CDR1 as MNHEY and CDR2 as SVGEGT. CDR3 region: CASSYRSSARDSPLHF. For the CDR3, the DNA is TGTGCCAGCAGTTACCGATCGAGCGCGCGGGATTCACCCCTCCACTTT.

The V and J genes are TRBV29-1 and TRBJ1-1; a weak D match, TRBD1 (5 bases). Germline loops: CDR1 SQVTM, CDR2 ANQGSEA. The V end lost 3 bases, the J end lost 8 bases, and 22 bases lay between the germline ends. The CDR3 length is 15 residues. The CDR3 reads CSVDTGRGRGREAFF. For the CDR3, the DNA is TGCAGCGTTGATACAGGTCGAGGTAGGGGTCGGGAAGCTTTCTTT.

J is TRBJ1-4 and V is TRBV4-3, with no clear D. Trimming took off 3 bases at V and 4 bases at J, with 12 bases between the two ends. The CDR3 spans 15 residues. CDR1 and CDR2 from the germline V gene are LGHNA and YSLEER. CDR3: CASSHREVFNEKLFF. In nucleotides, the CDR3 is TGCGCCAGCAGCCACCGGGAGGTTTTTAATGAAAAACTGTTTTTT.

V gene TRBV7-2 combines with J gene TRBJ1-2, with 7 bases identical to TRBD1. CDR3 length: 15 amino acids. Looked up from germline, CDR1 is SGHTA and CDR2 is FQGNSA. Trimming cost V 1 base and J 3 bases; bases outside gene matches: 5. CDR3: CASSLVQGEYYGYTF. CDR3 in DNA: TGTGCCAGCAGCTTAGTCCAGGGGGAGTACTATGGCTACACCTTC.

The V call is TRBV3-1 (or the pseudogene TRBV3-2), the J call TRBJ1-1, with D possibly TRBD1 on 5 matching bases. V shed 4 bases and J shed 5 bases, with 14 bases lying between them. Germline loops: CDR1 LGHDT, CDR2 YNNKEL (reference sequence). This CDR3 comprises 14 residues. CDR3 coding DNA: TGTGCCAGCAGCCGTTCGAGGGGAGGGACTGAAGCTTTCTTT. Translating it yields CASSRSRGGTEAFF.

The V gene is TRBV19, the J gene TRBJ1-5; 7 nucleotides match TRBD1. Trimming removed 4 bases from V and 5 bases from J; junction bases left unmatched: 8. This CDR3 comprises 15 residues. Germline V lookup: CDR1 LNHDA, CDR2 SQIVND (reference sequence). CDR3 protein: CASSTGTVGYQPQHF. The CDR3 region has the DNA TGTGCCAGTAGTACCGGGACAGTAGGCTATCAGCCCCAGCATTTT.

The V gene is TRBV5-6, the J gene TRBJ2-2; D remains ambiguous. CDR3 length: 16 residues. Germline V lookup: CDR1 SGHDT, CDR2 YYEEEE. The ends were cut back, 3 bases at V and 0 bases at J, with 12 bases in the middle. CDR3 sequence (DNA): TGTGCCAGCAGCTCCCGTATAGTCCCGAACACCGGGGAGCTGTTTTTT. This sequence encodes CASSSRIVPNTGELFF. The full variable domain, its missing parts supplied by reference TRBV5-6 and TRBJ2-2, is DAGVTQSPTHLIKTRGQQVTLRCSPKSGHDTVSWYQQALGQGPQFIFQYYEEEERQRGNFPDRFSGHQFPNYSSELNVNALLLGDSALYLCASSSRIVPNTGELFFGEGSRLTVL.

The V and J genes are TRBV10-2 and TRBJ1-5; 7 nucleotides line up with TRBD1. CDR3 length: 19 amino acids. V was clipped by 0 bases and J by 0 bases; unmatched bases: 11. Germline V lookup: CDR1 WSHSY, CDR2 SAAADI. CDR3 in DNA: TGCGCCAGCAGTGAGTCGGTGTGGGACAGAGGTTATAGCAATCAGCCCCAGCATTTT. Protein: CASSESVWDRGYSNQPQHF.